This T cell receptor beta chain is drawn from a study of sequential checkpoint blockade in melanoma. Profiling relied on immunoSEQ multiplex PCR, and the TCRdb table lists in-frame clones only, not all of them. The sample holds 7,700 or so clones, 50% to 75% seen once. Treatment denoted: randomized to nivolumab then ipilimumab (arm A) or the reverse (arm B). Live CD3+CD8+ CD19− CD56− cells were sorted from PBMCs. Germline CDR1 reads SEHNR; CDR2 reads FQNEAQ (reference sequence). This CDR3 comprises 15 residues. The V and J ends lost 1 base and 3 bases, in that order; junction bases with no gene match: 4.

The TCR comes from a human donor with melanoma. Sequenced here: CD8+ T cells sorted from blood (inferred from file names), sampled from a patient given nivolumab and ipilimumab in sequence. V usage is TRBV7-9 and J usage is TRBJ2-7; TRBD1 matches 9 bases. The CDR3 sequence: CASSLGQGVLYEQYF. The CDR3 coding sequence is TGTGCCAGCAGCTTAGGACAGGGGGTTCTCTACGAGCAGTACTTC.